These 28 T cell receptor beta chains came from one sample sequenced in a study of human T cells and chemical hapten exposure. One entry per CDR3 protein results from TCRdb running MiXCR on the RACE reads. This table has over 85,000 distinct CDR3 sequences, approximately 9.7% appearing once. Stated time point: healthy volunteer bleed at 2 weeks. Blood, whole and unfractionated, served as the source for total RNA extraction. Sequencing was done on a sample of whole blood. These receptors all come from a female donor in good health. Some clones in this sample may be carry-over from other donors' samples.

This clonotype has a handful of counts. The CDR3: CASSGTRGDSSYNEQFF. DNA for the CDR3: TGTGCCAGCAGCGGGACCCGGGGCGATAGCTCCTACAATGAGCAGTTCTTC. This chain connects TRBV9 to TRBJ2-1; D may be TRBD1 or TRBD2 (5 bases each). Per the germline V gene, CDR1 is SGDLS and CDR2 is YYNGEE. The CDR3 consists of 17 residues. V was cut by 3 bases and J by 0 bases, with 16 bases left in between.

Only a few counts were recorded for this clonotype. The CDR3 DNA sequence: TGCGCCAGCAGCGTCGGGGTCTACGAGCAGTACTTC. Its protein is CASSVGVYEQYF. The chain is built from TRBV5-1 and TRBJ2-7, with a weak D call TRBD2 (5 bases). The germline CDR1 and CDR2 sequences are SGHRS and YFSETQ. Trimming removed 4 bases from V and 3 bases from J, with 8 bases in between. The CDR3 loop spans 12 amino acids.

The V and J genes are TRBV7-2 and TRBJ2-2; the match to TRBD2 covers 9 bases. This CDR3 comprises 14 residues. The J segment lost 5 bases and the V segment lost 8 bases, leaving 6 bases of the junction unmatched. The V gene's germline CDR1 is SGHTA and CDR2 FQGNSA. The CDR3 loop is CASGPTSGTGELFF. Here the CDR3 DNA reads TGTGCCAGCGGCCCGACTAGCGGTACCGGGGAGCTGTTTTTT.

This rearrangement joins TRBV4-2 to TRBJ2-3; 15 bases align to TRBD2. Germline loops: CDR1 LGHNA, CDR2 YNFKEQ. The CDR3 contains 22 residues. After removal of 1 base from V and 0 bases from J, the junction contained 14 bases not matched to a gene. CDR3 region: CASSQGTSWTSGRGTSTDTQYF. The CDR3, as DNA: TGTGCCAGCAGCCAAGGAACATCTTGGACTAGCGGGAGGGGGACTAGCACAGATACGCAGTATTTT.

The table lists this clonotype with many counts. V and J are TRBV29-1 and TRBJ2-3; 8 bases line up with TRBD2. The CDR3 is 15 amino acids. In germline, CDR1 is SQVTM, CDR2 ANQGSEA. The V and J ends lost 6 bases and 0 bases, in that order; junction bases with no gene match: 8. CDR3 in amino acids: CSVENSGISTDTQYF. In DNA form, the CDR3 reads TGCAGCGTCGAAAATAGCGGGATCAGCACAGATACGCAGTATTTT.

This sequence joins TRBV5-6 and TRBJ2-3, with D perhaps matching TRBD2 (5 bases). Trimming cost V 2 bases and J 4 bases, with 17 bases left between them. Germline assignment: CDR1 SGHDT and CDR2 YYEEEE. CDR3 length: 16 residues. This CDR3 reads CASSFTREREADTQYF. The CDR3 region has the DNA TGTGCCAGCAGCTTCACGAGGGAAAGAGAAGCAGATACGCAGTATTTT. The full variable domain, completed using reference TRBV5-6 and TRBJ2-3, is DAGVTQSPTHLIKTRGQQVTLRCSPKSGHDTVSWYQQALGQGPQFIFQYYEEEERQRGNFPDRFSGHQFPNYSSELNVNALLLGDSALYLCASSFTREREADTQYFGPGTRLTVL.

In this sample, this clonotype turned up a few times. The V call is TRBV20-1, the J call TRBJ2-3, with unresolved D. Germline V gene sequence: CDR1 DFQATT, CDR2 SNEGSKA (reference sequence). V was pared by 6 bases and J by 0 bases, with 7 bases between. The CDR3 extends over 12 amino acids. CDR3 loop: CSASGSTDTQYF. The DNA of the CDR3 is TGCAGTGCCAGTGGGAGCACAGATACGCAGTATTTT.

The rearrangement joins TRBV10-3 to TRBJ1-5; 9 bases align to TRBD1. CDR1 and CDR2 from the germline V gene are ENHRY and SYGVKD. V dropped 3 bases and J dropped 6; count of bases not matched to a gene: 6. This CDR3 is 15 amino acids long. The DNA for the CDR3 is TGTGCCATCAGTGATCCGGGACAGGGTGGTCAGCCCCAGCATTTT. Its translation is CAISDPGQGGQPQHF.

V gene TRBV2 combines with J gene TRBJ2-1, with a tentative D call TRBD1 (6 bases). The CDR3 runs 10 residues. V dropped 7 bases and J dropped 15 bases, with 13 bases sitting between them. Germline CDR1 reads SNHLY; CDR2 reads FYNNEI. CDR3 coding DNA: TGTGCCAGCATTGGACAGTACGCGTTCTTC. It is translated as CASIGQYAFF. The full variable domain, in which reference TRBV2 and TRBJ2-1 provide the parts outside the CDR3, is EPEVTQTPSHQVTQMGQEVILRCVPISNHLYFYWYRQILGQKVEFLVSFYNNEISEKSEIFDDQFSVERPDGSNFTLKIRSTKLEDSAMYFCASIGQYAFFGPGTRLTVL.

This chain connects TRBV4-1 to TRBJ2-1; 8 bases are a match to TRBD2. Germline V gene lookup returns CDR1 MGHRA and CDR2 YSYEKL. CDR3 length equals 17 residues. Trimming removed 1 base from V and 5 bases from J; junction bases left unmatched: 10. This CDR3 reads CASSQGKTSGKDNEQFF. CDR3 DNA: TGCGCCAGCAGCCAAGGGAAAACTAGCGGAAAAGACAATGAGCAGTTCTTC.

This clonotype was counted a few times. This CDR3 reads CASSYNRAANEKLFF. In DNA, the CDR3 is TGTGCCAGCAGCTATAACAGGGCTGCTAATGAAAAACTGTTTTTT. The chain has TRBV3-1 and TRBJ1-4; TRBD1 might be the D (6 bases). CDR3 length: 15 residues. V lost 5 bases to trimming and J lost 3 bases, with 13 bases between them. Germline V gene data show CDR1 as LGHDT and CDR2 as YNNKEL (reference sequence).

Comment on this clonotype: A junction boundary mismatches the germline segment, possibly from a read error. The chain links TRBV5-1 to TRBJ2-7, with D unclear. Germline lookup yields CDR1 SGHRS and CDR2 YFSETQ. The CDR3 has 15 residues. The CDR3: CASSLGQGQVYGQYF. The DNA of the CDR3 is TGCGCCAGCAGCTTGGGCCAAGGCCAAGTCTACGGGCAGTACTTC. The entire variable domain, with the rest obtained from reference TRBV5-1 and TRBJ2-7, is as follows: KAGVTQTPRYLIKTRGQQVTLSCSPISGHRSVSWYQQTPGQGLQFLFEYFSETQRNKGNFPGRFSGRQFSNSRSEMNVSTLELGDSALYLCASSLGQGQVYGQYFGPGTRLTVT.

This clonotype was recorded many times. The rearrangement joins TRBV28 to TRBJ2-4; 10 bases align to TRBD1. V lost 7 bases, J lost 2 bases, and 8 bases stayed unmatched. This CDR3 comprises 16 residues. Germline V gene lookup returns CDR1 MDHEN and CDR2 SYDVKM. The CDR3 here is CASTRQGAVSKNIQYF. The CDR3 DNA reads TGTGCCAGCACCAGACAGGGGGCGGTTTCCAAAAACATTCAGTACTTC.

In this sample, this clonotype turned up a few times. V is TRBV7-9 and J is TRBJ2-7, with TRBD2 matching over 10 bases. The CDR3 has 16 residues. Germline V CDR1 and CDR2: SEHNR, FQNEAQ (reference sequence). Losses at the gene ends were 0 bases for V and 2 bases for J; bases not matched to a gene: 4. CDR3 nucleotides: TGTGCCAGCAGCTTAGCTTCTAGCGGGGGACCCTACGAGCAGTACTTC. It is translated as CASSLASSGGPYEQYF.

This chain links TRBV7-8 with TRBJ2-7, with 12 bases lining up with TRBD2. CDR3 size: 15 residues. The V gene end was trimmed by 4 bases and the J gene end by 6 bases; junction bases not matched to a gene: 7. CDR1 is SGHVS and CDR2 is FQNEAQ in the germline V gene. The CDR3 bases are TGTGCCAGCAGCTCGAGACTAGCGGGAGTAGTCGAGCAGTACTTC. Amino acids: CASSSRLAGVVEQYF.

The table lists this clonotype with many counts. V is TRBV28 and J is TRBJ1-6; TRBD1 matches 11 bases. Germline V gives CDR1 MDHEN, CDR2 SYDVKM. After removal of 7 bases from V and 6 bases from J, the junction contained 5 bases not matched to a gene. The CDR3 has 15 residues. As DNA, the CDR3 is TGTGCCAGCAAGTCCGGGACAGGGGGTAATTCACCCCTCCACTTT. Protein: CASKSGTGGNSPLHF.

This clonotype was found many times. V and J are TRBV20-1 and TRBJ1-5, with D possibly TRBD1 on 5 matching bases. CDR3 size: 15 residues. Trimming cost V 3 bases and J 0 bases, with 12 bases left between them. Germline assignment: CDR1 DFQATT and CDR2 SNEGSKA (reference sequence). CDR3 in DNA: TGCAGTGCTAGTGGGGGACTGGCTAGCAATCAGCCCCAGCATTTT. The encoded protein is CSASGGLASNQPQHF.

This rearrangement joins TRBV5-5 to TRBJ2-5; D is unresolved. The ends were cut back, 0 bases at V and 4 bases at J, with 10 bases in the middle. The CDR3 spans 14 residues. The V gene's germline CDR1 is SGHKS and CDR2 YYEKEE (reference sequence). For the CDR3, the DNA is TGTGCCAGCAGCTTGGGGCCTGAGGTAGAGACCCAGTACTTC. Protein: CASSLGPEVETQYF. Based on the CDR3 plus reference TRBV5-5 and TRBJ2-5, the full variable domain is DAGVTQSPTHLIKTRGQQVTLRCSPISGHKSVSWYQQVLGQGPQFIFQYYEKEERGRGNFPDRFSARQFPNYSSELNVNALLLGDSALYLCASSLGPEVETQYFGPGTRLLVL.

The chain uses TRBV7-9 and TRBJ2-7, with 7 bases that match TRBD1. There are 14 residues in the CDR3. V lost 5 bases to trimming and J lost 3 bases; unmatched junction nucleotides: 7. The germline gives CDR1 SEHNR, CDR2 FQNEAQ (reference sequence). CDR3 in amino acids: CASSHRQGDYEQYF. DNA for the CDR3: TGTGCCAGCAGCCATAGACAGGGTGACTACGAGCAGTACTTC.

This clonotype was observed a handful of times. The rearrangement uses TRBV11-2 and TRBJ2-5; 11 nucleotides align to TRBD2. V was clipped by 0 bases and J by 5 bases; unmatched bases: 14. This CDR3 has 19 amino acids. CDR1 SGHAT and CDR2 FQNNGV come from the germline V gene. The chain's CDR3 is CASSLDALSGRAVFETQYF. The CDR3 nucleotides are TGTGCCAGCAGCTTAGACGCCCTTAGCGGGAGGGCCGTCTTCGAGACCCAGTACTTC. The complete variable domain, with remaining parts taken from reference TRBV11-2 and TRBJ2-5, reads EAGVAQSPRYKIIEKRQSVAFWCNPISGHATLYWYQQILGQGPKLLIQFQNNGVVDDSQLPKDRFSAERLKGVDSTLKIQPAKLEDSAVYLCASSLDALSGRAVFETQYFGPGTRLLVL.

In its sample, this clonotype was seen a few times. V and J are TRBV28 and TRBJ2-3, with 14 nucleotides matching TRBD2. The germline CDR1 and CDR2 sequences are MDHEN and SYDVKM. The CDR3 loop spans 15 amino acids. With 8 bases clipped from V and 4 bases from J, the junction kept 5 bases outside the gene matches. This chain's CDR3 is CASLSGLAGADTQYF. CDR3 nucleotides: TGTGCCAGCCTTTCGGGACTAGCGGGAGCAGATACGCAGTATTTT.

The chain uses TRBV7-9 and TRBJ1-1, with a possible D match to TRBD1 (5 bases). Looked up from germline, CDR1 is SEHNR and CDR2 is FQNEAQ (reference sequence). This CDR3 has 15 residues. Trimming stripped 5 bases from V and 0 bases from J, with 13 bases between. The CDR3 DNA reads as TGTGCCAGCAGCCCCGAGGGGAGAATGAACACTGAAGCTTTCTTT. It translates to CASSPEGRMNTEAFF.

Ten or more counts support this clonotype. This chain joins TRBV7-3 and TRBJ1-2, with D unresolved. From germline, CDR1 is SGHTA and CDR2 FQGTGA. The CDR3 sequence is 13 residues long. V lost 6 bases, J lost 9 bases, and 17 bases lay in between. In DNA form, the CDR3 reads TGTGCCAGCAGTTCCTATAACACGGAAAGCTACACCTTC. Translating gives CASSSYNTESYTF.

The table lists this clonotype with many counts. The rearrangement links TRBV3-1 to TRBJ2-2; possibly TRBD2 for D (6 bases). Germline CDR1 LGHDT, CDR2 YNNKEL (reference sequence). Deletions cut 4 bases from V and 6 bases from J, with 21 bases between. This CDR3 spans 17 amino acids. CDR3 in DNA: TGTGCCAGCAGCCCCCCAAGCGGGCTAGGTAGGGCCGGGGAGCTGTTTTTT. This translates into CASSPPSGLGRAGELFF.

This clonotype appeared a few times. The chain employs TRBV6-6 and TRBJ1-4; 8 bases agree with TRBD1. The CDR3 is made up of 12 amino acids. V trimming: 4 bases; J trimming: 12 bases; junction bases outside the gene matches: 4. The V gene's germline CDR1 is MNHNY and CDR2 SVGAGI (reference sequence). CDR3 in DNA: TGTGCCAGCAGTTTCGACAGGGGCCAACTGTTTTTT. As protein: CASSFDRGQLFF.

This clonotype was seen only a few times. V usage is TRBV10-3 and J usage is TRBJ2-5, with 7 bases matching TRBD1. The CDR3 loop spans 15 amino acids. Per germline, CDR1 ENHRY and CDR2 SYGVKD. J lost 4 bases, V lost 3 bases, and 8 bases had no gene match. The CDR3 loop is CAISDPKTGPETQYF. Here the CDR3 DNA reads TGTGCCATCAGTGACCCCAAGACAGGGCCAGAGACCCAGTACTTC.

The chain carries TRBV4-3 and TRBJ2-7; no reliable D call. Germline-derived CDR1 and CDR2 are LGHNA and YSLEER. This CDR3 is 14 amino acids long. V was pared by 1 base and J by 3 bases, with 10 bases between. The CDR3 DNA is TGCGCCAGCAGCCAAGGCGTGGCATACTACGAGCAGTACTTC. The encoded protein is CASSQGVAYYEQYF.

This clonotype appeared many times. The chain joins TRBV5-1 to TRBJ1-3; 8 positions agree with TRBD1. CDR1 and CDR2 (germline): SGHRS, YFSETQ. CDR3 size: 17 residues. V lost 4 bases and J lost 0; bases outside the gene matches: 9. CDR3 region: CASSGDRPSRSGNTIYF. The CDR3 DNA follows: TGCGCCAGCAGCGGGGACAGGCCTAGCCGCTCTGGAAACACCATATATTTT.